Below, one TCR beta chain is given with its context. Its antigen specificity is not known. The input lacks base qualities; no much larger clone sits a single base away. The CDR3 measures 12 amino acids from cysteine to phenylalanine. This entry keeps only the CDR3 DNA: 36 bases, framed from base 1. Based on the germline V gene, the CDR1 and CDR2 sequences are SGHNT and YENEEA. V was cut back by 2 bases and J by 4 bases, leaving a gap of 6 bases between them. This record comes from a study of PD-1 blockade in mismatch repair-deficient tumors (dated by TCRdb to the late 2010s). With regard to the full study: The trial enrolled 65 to 100 consecutive patients with about a dozen mismatch repair-deficient cancer types between September 2013 and September 2016, all previously treated and progressing. Tumor-associated T cell clones in the peripheral blood of patients responding to PD-1 blockade were tracked using deep sequencing of TCR CDR3 regions.

The receptor library was made with the immunoSEQ multiplex PCR assay. What TCRdb holds here is the immuneACCESS table cut down to in-frame rearrangements. Part of the clones is not present; checked against another copy, under half of the missing clones reflect an unresolved V gene, and the others are unexplained. The sample records about 60,000 clones, about 91% of which are singletons. Clones ranked in the top ten supply approximately 13% of the sample. Here is what the overall study found, with its caveats: Clones residing in the tumor, which were often undetectable in blood before treatment, expanded quickly after pembrolizumab and then contracted, generally before radiologic responses.

Mismatch repair deficiency in every enrolled patient was established by polymerase chain reaction or immunohistochemistry. Three patients who responded to pembrolizumab therapy underwent TCR sequencing. The phase II trial prospectively evaluated PD-1 blockade with pembrolizumab in advanced mismatch repair-deficient cancers, independent of tissue of origin. Peripheral blood T cell samples were gathered serially, both before PD-1 blockade started and at multiple time points afterward. The timing of each blood sample was reported as weeks after the first dose of pembrolizumab. The sequence links TRBV11-3 to TRBJ2-7; TRBD1 is a possible D gene, resting on 5 matching bases. The material sequenced was peripheral blood, taken 52 weeks after starting pembrolizumab. The clonotype was recovered from an adult with mismatch repair-deficient cancer. The CDR3 loop reads CASSLRQYEQYF. The DNA is as follows: TGTGCCAGCAGCTTAAGACAGTACGAGCAGTACTTC.